A single sample gave rise to the 19 T cell receptor beta chains below, sequenced in a study of graft-versus-host responses after intestinal transplantation (dated by TCRdb to the early 2020s). The antigens for these receptors are not known. The time point label of this sample denotes: cells obtained before transplantation from donor or recipient. Receptor libraries were prepared by the immunoSEQ multiplex PCR assay. Here the immuneACCESS table is served through TCRdb, limited to in-frame sequences with V and J called. Missing clones are a known gap in these copies; in checked studies unresolved V genes cover under half, and the rest lacks a known reason. The sample table shows roughly 110,000 clones, and 80% to 90% are seen once. The biggest ten clones account for around 0.76% of the sample. Sequenced here: unstimulated CD4+ T cells sorted from spleen or lymph node cells, sampled before transplant. These TCRs come from a human donor who was the organ donor for an intestinal transplant.

This chain connects TRBV19 to TRBJ1-1; 9 bases are shared with TRBD1. The CDR3 consists of 17 residues. J gave up 0 bases and V 2 bases, and 7 bases lay outside the gene matches. CDR1 is LNHDA and CDR2 is SQIVND in the germline V gene (reference sequence). CDR3 nucleotide sequence: TGTGCCAGTAGTATACCTCACAGGGGGCTCATGAACACTGAAGCTTTCTTT. It is translated as CASSIPHRGLMNTEAFF.

The genes are TRBV30 and TRBJ2-5; 14 nucleotides agree with TRBD2. The DNA end lines up better with TRBJ2-7; the J call may be wrong. The germline CDR1 and CDR2 sequences are GTSNPN and SVGIG (reference sequence). The CDR3 covers 17 residues. In DNA, the CDR3 is TGTGCCTGCACACAGACTAGCGGGAGGGCCCCTTCCTACGAGCAGTACTTC. Encoded protein: CACTQTSGRAPSYEQYF.

V and J are TRBV5-5 and TRBJ2-1; D is perhaps TRBD1 (5 bases). The CDR3 sequence is 16 residues long. V was pared by 4 bases and J by 8 bases, with 22 bases between. Germline-derived CDR1 and CDR2 are SGHKS and YYEKEE (reference sequence). As DNA, the CDR3 is TGTGCCAGCAGCCGACCAGGGCATGCCCGTGGGTATGAGCAGTTCTTC. Protein product: CASSRPGHARGYEQFF.

The CDR3 coding sequence is TGTGCCAGCAGCTTCGAAGGACAGGGCTGGGTCGAGCAGTACTTC. Protein product: CASSFEGQGWVEQYF. V gene TRBV11-3 combines with J gene TRBJ2-7; 8 bases fit TRBD1. The CDR3 is made up of 15 amino acids. The V gene's germline CDR1 is SGHNT and CDR2 YENEEA. The ends lost 3 bases at V and 6 bases at J; junction bases unmatched: 10.

CDR3 DNA: TGTGCTAGTGGCTACCAGACAGGGTATAACACTGAAGCTTTCTTT. Protein sequence: CASGYQTGYNTEAFF. The chain recombines TRBV12-5 with TRBJ1-1; TRBD1 aligns across 7 bases. V was clipped by 6 bases and J by 2 bases; unmatched bases: 9. Per germline, CDR1 LGHNT and CDR2 FRNRAP. This CDR3 comprises 15 residues.

J is TRBJ2-1 and V is TRBV28; 9 nucleotides align to TRBD1. This CDR3 has 15 residues. The J segment lost 5 bases and the V segment lost 7 bases, leaving 9 bases of the junction unmatched. CDR1 MDHEN and CDR2 SYDVKM come from the germline V gene. The CDR3 bases are TGTGCCAGCATGACCGCGGGACAGGGACACAATGAGCAGTTCTTC. Residues: CASMTAGQGHNEQFF. Supplemented by reference TRBV28 and TRBJ2-1, the full variable domain reads DVKVTQSSRYLVKRTGEKVFLECVQDMDHENMFWYRQDPGLGLRLIYFSYDVKMKEKGDIPEGYSVSREKKERFSLILESASTNQTSMYLCASMTAGQGHNEQFFGPGTRLTVL.

V is TRBV10-2 and J is TRBJ1-1; TRBD1 matches at 7 bases. Trimming at V came to 8 bases and at J to 4 bases, leaving 7 bases not matched to a gene. The CDR3 totals 13 residues. CDR1 is WSHSY, CDR2 SAAADI, per germline. The CDR3 loop is CASSLQGFTEAFF. The CDR3 bases are TGCGCCAGCTCCCTACAGGGGTTCACTGAAGCTTTCTTT.

This chain joins TRBV5-8 and TRBJ2-7; D gene unclear. The V end was cut by 2 bases, the J end by 0 bases, with 9 bases between. CDR3 length: 14 residues. Germline V gene lookup returns CDR1 SGHTS and CDR2 YDEGEE. Written as DNA, the CDR3 is TGTGCCAGCAGCTTACCGGCTTACTCCTACGAGCAGTACTTC. Residues: CASSLPAYSYEQYF.

The J gene is TRBJ2-3, the V gene TRBV7-2, with TRBD2 matching over 8 bases. The J segment lost 6 bases and the V segment lost 0 bases, leaving 2 bases of the junction unmatched. Germline CDR1 and CDR2: SGHTA and FQGNSA. The CDR3 extends over 14 amino acids. CDR3 region: CASSLAGTSDTQYF. The CDR3 DNA reads TGTGCCAGCAGCTTAGCCGGGACTAGTGATACGCAGTATTTT.

This clone was picked up one time. The V and J genes are TRBV11-2 and TRBJ2-3, with a possible D match to TRBD2 (5 bases). The CDR3 is 17 residues long. V was shortened by 6 bases and J by 0 bases, with 19 bases between the two germline ends. Germline V gives CDR1 SGHAT, CDR2 FQNNGV. The CDR3 region is CASSFTDYPFSTDTQYF. For the CDR3, the DNA is TGTGCCAGCAGTTTCACTGACTACCCCTTCAGCACAGATACGCAGTATTTT.

In its sample, this clone was seen once. V and J are TRBV5-1 and TRBJ1-5; 9 bases map to TRBD1. The CDR3 totals 14 residues. J lost 6 bases, V lost 4 bases, and 5 bases had no gene match. CDR1 is SGHRS, CDR2 YFSETQ, per germline. CDR3 DNA: TGCGCCAGCAGCGTGGGACAGGGTGGTCAGCCCCAGCATTTT. The encoded protein is CASSVGQGGQPQHF.

This chain uses TRBV4-1 with TRBJ2-7, with 11 bases that match TRBD2. The germline gives CDR1 MGHRA, CDR2 YSYEKL. J gave up 2 bases and V 0 bases, and 3 bases lay outside the gene matches. The CDR3 covers 16 residues. This CDR3 reads CASSQEPGLAAYEQYF. The CDR3 bases are TGCGCCAGCAGCCAAGAACCGGGACTAGCGGCCTACGAGCAGTACTTC.

This chain links TRBV10-3 with TRBJ2-7; 9 nucleotides line up with TRBD1. The V segment lost 6 bases and the J segment 5 bases; nucleotides outside the gene matches: 8. This CDR3 comprises 14 residues. Germline assignment: CDR1 ENHRY and CDR2 SYGVKD. The CDR3 reads CAISSGTGSHEQYF. The CDR3 nucleotides read TGTGCCATCAGCTCCGGGACAGGGAGCCACGAGCAGTACTTC.

The chain joins TRBV6-5 to TRBJ1-2; 7 bases line up with TRBD1. The junction had 9 bases not matched to a gene; V was cut back by 7 bases and J by 1 base. In germline, CDR1 is MNHEY, CDR2 SVGAGI. This CDR3 comprises 15 residues. CDR3 DNA sequence: TGTGCCAGCACCCAAATAGGGGACAGTAACTATGGCTACACCTTC. It yields the protein CASTQIGDSNYGYTF.

The V gene is TRBV6-5, the J gene TRBJ1-1, with a possible D match to TRBD1 (5 bases). This CDR3 comprises 14 residues. The germline V gene has CDR1 MNHEY and CDR2 SVGAGI. V was trimmed by 0 bases and J by 9 bases, leaving 14 bases between them. CDR3 DNA sequence: TGTGCCAGCAGTTACTCCATCAGGCAGGGTAAAGCTTTCTTT. It codes for CASSYSIRQGKAFF.

This chain connects TRBV6-5 to TRBJ1-2, with D maybe TRBD1 (5 bases). CDR3 length: 15 amino acids. Germline lookup yields CDR1 MNHEY and CDR2 SVGAGI. V lost 0 bases and J 0 bases, leaving 8 bases between the germline ends. The CDR3 sequence is CASSYSRTPNYGYTF. The CDR3 DNA reads TGTGCCAGCAGTTACTCCAGGACACCTAACTATGGCTACACCTTC.

The CDR3 DNA follows: TGTGCCAGCTCACCTCGCGGGGTGACGATCGAAGCTAACTATGGCTACACCTTC. This codes for CASSPRGVTIEANYGYTF. The chain recombines TRBV18 with TRBJ1-2; D remains unclear. The CDR3 runs 18 residues. V was shortened by 3 bases and J by 0 bases, with 20 bases between the two germline ends. Germline V CDR1 and CDR2: KGHSH, LQKENI. Together with reference TRBV18 and TRBJ1-2, the CDR3 gives the full variable domain: NAGVMQNPRHLVRRRGQEARLRCSPMKGHSHVYWYRQLPEEGLKFMVYLQKENIIDESGMPKERFSAEFPKEGPSILRIQQVVRGDSAAYFCASSPRGVTIEANYGYTFGSGTRLTVV.

The rearrangement links TRBV5-5 to TRBJ1-3; D gene ambiguous. V lost 1 base to trimming and J lost 4 bases, with 3 bases between them. The CDR3 is 12 residues long. CDR1 is SGHKS, CDR2 YYEKEE, per germline (reference sequence). CDR3 nucleotide sequence: TGTGCCAGCAGCTTGCAAGGAAACACCATATATTTT. Translating gives CASSLQGNTIYF.

The chain recombines TRBV4-1 with TRBJ2-1, with 9 bases lining up with TRBD2. The ends lost 1 base at V and 6 bases at J; junction bases unmatched: 7. CDR3 size: 16 residues. The V gene's germline CDR1 is MGHRA and CDR2 YSYEKL. CDR3 sequence: CASSQGVSGGRNEQFF. The CDR3 coding sequence is TGCGCCAGCAGCCAAGGAGTTAGCGGGGGACGCAATGAGCAGTTCTTC.